This is a list of T cell receptor beta chains from one sample in a study of blood T cell repertoires in COVID-19. The repertoire was sequenced with immunoSEQ multiplex PCR; TCRdb's copy has only in-frame clones and lacks some. The sample carries about 130,000 clones, less than 90% recorded once. Sequencing input: PBMCs or T cells enriched from blood (not recorded which). The receptors stem from a young man who had recovered from COVID-19. Both conserved end residues are part of each CDR3. Only part of the rows carry a size: once, few, many, or a class if the clone is expanded.

.,TRBV2,15,CASNGGQGLTDTQYF
once,TRBV9,15,CASSAPGTGNSPLHF
.,TRBV4-1,15,CASSQDLGGWTEAFF
.,TRBV5-4,15,CASSGGLGGDNEQFF
once,TRBV18,14,CASSSDGANYGYTF
.,TRBV27,15,CASSLDHPYNSPLHF
few,TRBV7-8,15,CASSPGGGNTGELFF
.,TRBV6-5,13,CASSYSRGSPLHF
once,TRBV7-9,16,CASSLGRQGPNQPQHF
.,TRBV7-2,14,CASSPSISYNEQFF
.,TRBV27,17,CASREGAGLSGANVLTF
.,TRBV15,15,CATSRGQTEPYGYTF
once,TRBV19,13,CASSRDRDTEAFF
.,TRBV7-6,16,CASSVEAGEGYNEQFF
.,TRBV25-1,14,CASSGLAGYNEQFF
.,TRBV4-1,15,CASSHPGQDGTEAFF
.,TRBV6-5,15,CASSYLSGSQETQYF
.,TRBV5-1,14,CASSSPEGTQTQYF
.,TRBV9,17,CASSVGRTGAIKETQYF
.,TRBV2,15,CASTTNGLAGDRQYF
.,TRBV7-8,16,CASSLSRQGALETQYF
.,TRBV11-2,16,CASSLDAAGVGDEQFF